A selection of T cell receptor beta chains follows, all from one sample in a study of beta chain features in type 1 diabetes. Only in-frame clones appear in the TCRdb table, and some are missing; sequencing was by immunoSEQ multiplex PCR. Here the sample spans 150,000 to 170,000 clones, about 8.1% being singletons. Sequencing was carried out using central memory CD4+ T cells from blood. All receptors derive from a man aged 18 to 35 in good health. The CDR3 runs from the conserved cysteine through the conserved F or W. D genes are given only for firm matches. Size tells how often a clone was seen (once, few, many) or the class of an expanded clone, and some rows leave it out.

DNA: TGTGCCAGCAGCAAGACTAGAGAAGAGACCCAGTACTTC
CDR3: CASSKTREETQYF
size: few
length: 13
J: TRBJ2-5
D: NA
V: TRBV7-3

DNA: TGTGCCAGCAGCTTAGCTAGCGGGAGGGTCTCCTACGAGCAGTACTTC
CDR3: CASSLASGRVSYEQYF
size: few
length: 16
J: TRBJ2-7
D: TRBD2
V: TRBV7-2

DNA: TGTGCCAGCCGAAGGGGACAGAACAATGAGCAGTTCTTC
CDR3: CASRRGQNNEQFF
size: many
length: 13
J: TRBJ2-1
D: TRBD1
V: TRBV28

DNA: TGTGCCAGCAGCTCCCAGGGGTACGAGCAGTACTTC
CDR3: CASSSQGYEQYF
size: few
length: 12
J: TRBJ2-7
D: NA
V: TRBV7-2

DNA: TGTGCCAGCAGCTTACGGTACCCGGGGGCCTACGAGCAGTACTTC
CDR3: CASSLRYPGAYEQYF
size: NA
length: 15
J: TRBJ2-7
D: NA
V: TRBV7-2

DNA: TGTGCCAGCAGTTTCGACTACTACAATGAGCAGTTCTTC
CDR3: CASSFDYYNEQFF
size: few
length: 13
J: TRBJ2-1
D: NA
V: TRBV28

DNA: TGCGCCAGCAGCCAAGACGACAGGAACCAAGAGACCCAGTACTTC
CDR3: CASSQDDRNQETQYF
size: few
length: 15
J: TRBJ2-5
D: NA
V: TRBV4-1

DNA: TGTGCCAGCAGCCCACCGGGACAAGAGAATTCACCCCTCCACTTT
CDR3: CASSPPGQENSPLHF
size: NA
length: 15
J: TRBJ1-6
D: NA
V: TRBV7-9

DNA: TGTGCCAGCAGTTACGAGGGGGCGCTTGATTCACCCCTCCACTTT
CDR3: CASSYEGALDSPLHF
size: NA
length: 15
J: TRBJ1-6
D: TRBD1
V: TRBV6-5

DNA: TGTGCCAGCAGTTACGGGGACAGTGATGTGGACTACACCTTC
CDR3: CASSYGDSDVDYTF
size: few
length: 14
J: TRBJ1-2
D: TRBD1
V: TRBV6-6

DNA: TGTGCCAGCAGTCCGGGACTCAGCACAGATACGCAGTATTTT
CDR3: CASSPGLSTDTQYF
size: NA
length: 14
J: TRBJ2-3
D: NA
V: TRBV6-1

DNA: TGCGCCAGCAGCCGTGGGACAGGGCGTGGCAATCAGCCCCAGCATTTT
CDR3: CASSRGTGRGNQPQHF
size: few
length: 16
J: TRBJ1-5
D: TRBD1
V: TRBV4-1

DNA: TGTGCCAGTAGCTCGAGGGCAGGAGCCTACGAGCAGTACTTC
CDR3: CASSSRAGAYEQYF
size: few
length: 14
J: TRBJ2-7
D: NA
V: TRBV19

DNA: TGCGCCAGCAGCCAACTCGCCAGCTCTGGGGCCAACGTCCTGACTTTC
CDR3: CASSQLASSGANVLTF
size: few
length: 16
J: TRBJ2-6
D: NA
V: TRBV4-3

DNA: TGTGCCACCAGCCCCCGGAGCGGCGAGCAGTCCTACAATGAGCAGTTCTTC
CDR3: CATSPRSGEQSYNEQFF
size: few
length: 17
J: TRBJ2-1
D: NA
V: TRBV15

DNA: TGCGCCAGCAGCCTCTCCGGGACTAGCGGGAAGAATGAGCAGTTCTTC
CDR3: CASSLSGTSGKNEQFF
size: NA
length: 16
J: TRBJ2-1
D: TRBD2
V: TRBV10-2

DNA: TGTGCCAGCAGCCCAGGACTAGCGGGAGGATCTGAGCAGTTCTTC
CDR3: CASSPGLAGGSEQFF
size: NA
length: 15
J: TRBJ2-1
D: TRBD2
V: TRBV7-3

DNA: TGTGCCAGCAGTCCCCATGCGGGGGGCACTGAAGCTTTCTTT
CDR3: CASSPHAGGTEAFF
size: many
length: 14
J: TRBJ1-1
D: NA
V: TRBV28

DNA: TGTGCCAGTAGTCCAGACGCGGGGGGCTACACCTTC
CDR3: CASSPDAGGYTF
size: NA
length: 12
J: TRBJ1-2
D: NA
V: TRBV19

DNA: TGTGCCAGCAGTCCGTGGCGACTAGCGGGAGGACAGAATGAGCAGTTCTTC
CDR3: CASSPWRLAGGQNEQFF
size: NA
length: 17
J: TRBJ2-1
D: TRBD2
V: TRBV27

DNA: TGTGCCAGCAATGGACTAGCGGGAAGCACAGATACGCAGTATTTT
CDR3: CASNGLAGSTDTQYF
size: NA
length: 15
J: TRBJ2-3
D: TRBD2
V: TRBV28

DNA: TGTGCCAGCAGCCAAGATAGGTCTAGTTTGGCTGAGCAGTTCTTC
CDR3: CASSQDRSSLAEQFF
size: NA
length: 15
J: TRBJ2-1
D: NA
V: TRBV14

DNA: TGTGCCAGCAGTCCCAGACAGGGGGTAAGAAGCGAGCAGTACTTC
CDR3: CASSPRQGVRSEQYF
size: NA
length: 15
J: TRBJ2-7
D: TRBD1
V: TRBV27

DNA: TGTGCCAGCAGCTTGTGGCACCGGGGGGAGCAGTACTTC
CDR3: CASSLWHRGEQYF
size: few
length: 13
J: TRBJ2-7
D: NA
V: TRBV5-4

DNA: TGCAGTCCACCAGGGCCCTATGGCTACACCTTC
CDR3: CSPPGPYGYTF
size: NA
length: 11
J: TRBJ1-2
D: NA
V: TRBV20-1

DNA: TGTGCCAGCAGCACGGTTCCAGGGGCAGACTATGGCTACACCTTC
CDR3: CASSTVPGADYGYTF
size: few
length: 15
J: TRBJ1-2
D: NA
V: TRBV9

DNA: TGCGCCAGCAGCTTGTGGCGGGGTGGTGCAGCAGATACGCAGTATTTT
CDR3: CASSLWRGGAADTQYF
size: few
length: 16
J: TRBJ2-3
D: NA
V: TRBV5-1

DNA: TGTGCCAGTAGGAGACAGGGTTCACTTTCATCTTCTAACTATGGCTACACCTTC
CDR3: CASRRQGSLSSSNYGYTF
size: few
length: 18
J: TRBJ1-2
D: TRBD1
V: TRBV19

DNA: TGCGCCAGCAGCTTGTTGGGGGGTGATGGCTACACCTTC
CDR3: CASSLLGGDGYTF
size: NA
length: 13
J: TRBJ1-2
D: NA
V: TRBV5-1

DNA: TGTGCCAGCTCACCGACCCGGGACAGGACTTACGAGCAGTACTTC
CDR3: CASSPTRDRTYEQYF
size: NA
length: 15
J: TRBJ2-7
D: TRBD1
V: TRBV18

DNA: TGTGCCAGCTCACCACCGACGACAGGCTTAGGCGAGCAGTACTTC
CDR3: CASSPPTTGLGEQYF
size: NA
length: 15
J: TRBJ2-7
D: NA
V: TRBV18

DNA: TGTGCCATCTCAGACAGGAGCAATCAGCCCCAGCATTTT
CDR3: CAISDRSNQPQHF
size: NA
length: 13
J: TRBJ1-5
D: NA
V: TRBV7-9

DNA: TGTGCCTGGAACGCCCGGACAGGGTCCTACGAGCAGTACTTC
CDR3: CAWNARTGSYEQYF
size: NA
length: 14
J: TRBJ2-7
D: TRBD1
V: TRBV30

DNA: TGTGCCAGCAGTTTGGAGGGAACCCACACTGAAGCTTTCTTT
CDR3: CASSLEGTHTEAFF
size: few
length: 14
J: TRBJ1-1
D: NA
V: TRBV6-6

DNA: TGTGCCAGCAGTGGTAACAGGGCCGCATATGGCTACACCTTC
CDR3: CASSGNRAAYGYTF
size: NA
length: 14
J: TRBJ1-2
D: NA
V: TRBV6-1

DNA: TGTGCCAGTAGTGGGTTCGACAGGCGACAAGAGACCCAGTACTTC
CDR3: CASSGFDRRQETQYF
size: few
length: 15
J: TRBJ2-5
D: NA
V: TRBV19

DNA: TGCAGTGCCGGGGTGGATGAGACCCAGTACTTC
CDR3: CSAGVDETQYF
size: NA
length: 11
J: TRBJ2-5
D: NA
V: TRBV20-1